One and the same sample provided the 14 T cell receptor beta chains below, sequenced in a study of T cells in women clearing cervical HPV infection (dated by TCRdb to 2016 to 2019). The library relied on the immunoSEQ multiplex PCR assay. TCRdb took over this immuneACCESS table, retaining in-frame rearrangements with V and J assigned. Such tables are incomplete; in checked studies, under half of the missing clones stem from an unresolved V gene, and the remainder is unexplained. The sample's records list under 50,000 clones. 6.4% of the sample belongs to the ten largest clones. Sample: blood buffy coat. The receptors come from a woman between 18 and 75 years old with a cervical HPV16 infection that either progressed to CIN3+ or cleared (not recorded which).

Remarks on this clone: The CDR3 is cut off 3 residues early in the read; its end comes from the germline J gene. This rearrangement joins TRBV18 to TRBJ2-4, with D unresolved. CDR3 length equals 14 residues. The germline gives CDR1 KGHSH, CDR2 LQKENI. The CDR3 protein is CASSPTQGNYGQYF. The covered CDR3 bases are TGTGCCAGCTCCCCTACTCAAGGCAACTATGGT.

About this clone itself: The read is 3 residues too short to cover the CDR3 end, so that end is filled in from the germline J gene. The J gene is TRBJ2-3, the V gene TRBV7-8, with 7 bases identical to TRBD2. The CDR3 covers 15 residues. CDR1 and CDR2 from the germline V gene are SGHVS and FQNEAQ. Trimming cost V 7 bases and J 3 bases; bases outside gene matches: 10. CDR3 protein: CASNFRREGTDTQYF. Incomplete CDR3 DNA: TGTGCCAGCAACTTTCGCAGGGAGGGAACAGATACG.

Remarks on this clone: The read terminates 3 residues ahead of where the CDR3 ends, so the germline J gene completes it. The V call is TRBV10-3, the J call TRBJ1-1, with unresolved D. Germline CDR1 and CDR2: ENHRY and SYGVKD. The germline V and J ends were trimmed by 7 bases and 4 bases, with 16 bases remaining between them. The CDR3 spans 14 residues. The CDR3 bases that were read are TGTGCCATCACGGCAGGTCCCTCTGTCACTGAA. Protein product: CAITAGPSVTE. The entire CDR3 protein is CAITAGPSVTEAFF.

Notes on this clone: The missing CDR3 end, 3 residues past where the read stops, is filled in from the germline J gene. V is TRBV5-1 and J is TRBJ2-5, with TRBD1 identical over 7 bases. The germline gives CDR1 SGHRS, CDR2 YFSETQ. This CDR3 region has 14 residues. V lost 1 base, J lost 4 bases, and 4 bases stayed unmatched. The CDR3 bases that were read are TGCGCCAGCAGCTTGACAGGGGTTCTAGAGACC. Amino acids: CASSLTGVLET. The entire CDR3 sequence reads CASSLTGVLETQYF.

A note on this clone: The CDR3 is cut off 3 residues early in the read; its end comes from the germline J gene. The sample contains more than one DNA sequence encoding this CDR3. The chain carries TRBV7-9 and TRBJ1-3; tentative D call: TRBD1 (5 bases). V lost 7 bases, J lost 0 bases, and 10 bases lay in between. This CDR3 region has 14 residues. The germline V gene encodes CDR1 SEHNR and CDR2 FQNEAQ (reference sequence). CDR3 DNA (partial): TGTGCCAGCACCCCAGGGAGCTCTGGAAACACC. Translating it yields CASTPGSSGNT. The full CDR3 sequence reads CASTPGSSGNTIYF.

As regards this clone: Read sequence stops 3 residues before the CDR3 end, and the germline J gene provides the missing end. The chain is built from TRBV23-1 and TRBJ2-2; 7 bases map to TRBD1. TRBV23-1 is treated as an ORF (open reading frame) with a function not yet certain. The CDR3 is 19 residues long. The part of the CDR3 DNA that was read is TGCGCCAGCAGTCAATCATTGAGCTCGAAGGGGGCCTGGGGATCACCG. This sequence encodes CASSQSLSSKGAWGSP. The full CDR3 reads CASSQSLSSKGAWGSPLFF.

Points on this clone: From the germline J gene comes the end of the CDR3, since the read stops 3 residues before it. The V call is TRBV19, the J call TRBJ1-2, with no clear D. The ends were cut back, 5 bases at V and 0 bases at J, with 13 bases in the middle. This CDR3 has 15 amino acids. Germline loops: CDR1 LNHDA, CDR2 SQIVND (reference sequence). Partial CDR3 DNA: TGTGCCAGTAGTGGGTCACAGTTAGCTAACTATGGC. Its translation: CASSGSQLANYG. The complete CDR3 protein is CASSGSQLANYGYTF.

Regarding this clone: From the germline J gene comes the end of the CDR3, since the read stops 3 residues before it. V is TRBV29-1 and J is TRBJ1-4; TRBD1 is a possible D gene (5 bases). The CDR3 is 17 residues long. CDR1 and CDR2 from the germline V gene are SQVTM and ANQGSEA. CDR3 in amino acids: CSVASATLSSGANVLFF. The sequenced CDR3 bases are TGCAGCGTTGCAAGCGCAACATTGTCCTCTGGGGCCAACGTA.

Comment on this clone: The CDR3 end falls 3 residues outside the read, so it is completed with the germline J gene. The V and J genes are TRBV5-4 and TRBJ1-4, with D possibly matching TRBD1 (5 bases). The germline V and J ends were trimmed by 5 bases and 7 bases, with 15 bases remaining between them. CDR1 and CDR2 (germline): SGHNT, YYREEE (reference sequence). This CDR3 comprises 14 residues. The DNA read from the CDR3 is TGTGCCAGCAGTACCCAGGGTAGGGGTGAAAAA. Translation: CASSTQGRGEK. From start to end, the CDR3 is CASSTQGRGEKLFF.

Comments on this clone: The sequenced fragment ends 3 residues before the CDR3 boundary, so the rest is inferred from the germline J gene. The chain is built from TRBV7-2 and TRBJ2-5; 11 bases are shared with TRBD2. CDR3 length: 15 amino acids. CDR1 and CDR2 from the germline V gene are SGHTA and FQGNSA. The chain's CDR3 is CASSALAGGLDTQYF. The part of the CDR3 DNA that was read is TGTGCCAGCAGCGCCCTAGCGGGAGGTCTAGATACC.

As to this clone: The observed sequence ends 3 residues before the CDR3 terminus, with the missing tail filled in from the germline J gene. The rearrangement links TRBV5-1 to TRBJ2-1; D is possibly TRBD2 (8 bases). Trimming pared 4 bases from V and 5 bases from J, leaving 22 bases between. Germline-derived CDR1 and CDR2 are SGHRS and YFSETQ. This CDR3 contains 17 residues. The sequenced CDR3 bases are TGCGCCAGCAGCCCTAAGTTGGTAGCGGGGACAGACAATGAG. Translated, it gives CASSPKLVAGTDNE. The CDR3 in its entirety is CASSPKLVAGTDNEQFF.

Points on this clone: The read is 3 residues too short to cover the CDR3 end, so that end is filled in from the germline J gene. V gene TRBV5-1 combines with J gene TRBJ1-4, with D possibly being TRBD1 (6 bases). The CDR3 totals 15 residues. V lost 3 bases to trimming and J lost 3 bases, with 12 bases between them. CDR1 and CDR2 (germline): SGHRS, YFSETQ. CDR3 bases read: TGCGCCAGCAGCTCCCTGGGGGCATCTAATGAAAAA. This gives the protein CASSSLGASNEK. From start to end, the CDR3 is CASSSLGASNEKLFF.

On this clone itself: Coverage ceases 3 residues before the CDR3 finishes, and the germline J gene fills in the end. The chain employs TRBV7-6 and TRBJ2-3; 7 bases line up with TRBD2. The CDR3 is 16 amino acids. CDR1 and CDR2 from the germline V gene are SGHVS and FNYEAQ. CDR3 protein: CASSFGGQGGLETQYF. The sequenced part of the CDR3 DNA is TGTGCCAGCAGCTTCGGAGGGCAGGGAGGGTTAGAGACG.

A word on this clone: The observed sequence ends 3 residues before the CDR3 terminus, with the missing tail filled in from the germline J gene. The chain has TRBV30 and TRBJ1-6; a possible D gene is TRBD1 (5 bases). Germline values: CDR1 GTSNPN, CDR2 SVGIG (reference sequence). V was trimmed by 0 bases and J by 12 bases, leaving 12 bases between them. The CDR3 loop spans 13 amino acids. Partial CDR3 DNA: TGTGCCTGGAGTGTACAAACAGGTCGACCC. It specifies CAWSVQTGRP. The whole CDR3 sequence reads CAWSVQTGRPLHF.